This entry describes one T cell receptor (beta chain). PCR involved 60 Vbeta and 13 Jbeta primers. Data came from immunoSEQ multiplex PCR; TCRdb stores just in-frame clones and leaves some out. The repertoire consists of about 120,000 clones, with about three quarters occurring once and the leading ten covering about 30%. This entry is derived from a study of cytomegalovirus exposure and HLA in healthy donors. Trimming removed 0 bases from V and 5 bases from J; junction bases left unmatched: 5. Germline values: CDR1 LGHNA, CDR2 YNFKEQ. The CDR3 totals 15 residues. The sequencing sample was made of PBMCs. This TCR was sampled from a man aged 55 to 69 in good health and CMV-seropositive. The genes are TRBV4-2 and TRBJ2-7; 9 nucleotides match TRBD1. CDR3 in amino acids: CASSQESGTGNEQYF. For the CDR3, the DNA is TGTGCCAGCAGCCAAGAATCCGGGACAGGGAACGAGCAGTACTTC.